Listed below are T cell receptor beta chains from one sample, sequenced in a study of blood T cell repertoires in COVID-19. TCRdb's table, derived via immunoSEQ multiplex PCR, lists solely in-frame clones and lacks some. This table has 300,000 or so clones, just under 90% appearing once. The specimen sequenced was peripheral blood. The receptors shown here come from a woman aged 40 to 55 with acute or convalescent COVID-19. CDR3s include the opening cysteine and the closing phenylalanine or tryptophan.

j_gene	v_gene	CDR3aa
TRBJ2-1	TRBV6-6	CASSPRGGSKGEQFF
TRBJ1-6	TRBV7-3	CASRHDLRGRRNSPLHF
TRBJ2-1	TRBV18	CASSRDQGQHNEQFF
TRBJ1-2	TRBV7-2	CASSLVPGGGYGYTF
TRBJ1-1	TRBV12-3/TRBV12-4	CARIRVTNTEAFF
TRBJ2-1	TRBV27	CASSLGGRSYNEQFF
TRBJ2-3	TRBV11-2	CASSLRFSRSPTGDTQYF
TRBJ1-1	TRBV24-1	CATSENRDYTEAFF
TRBJ1-6	TRBV19	CASNPVGDNSPLHF
TRBJ2-1	TRBV6-2/TRBV6-3	CASSYGWTGYNEQFF
TRBJ2-1	TRBV27	CASSFGAGYNEQFF
TRBJ2-1	TRBV18	CASSPRDNPPGNEQFF
TRBJ1-1	TRBV27	CASSLGVGLTEAFF
TRBJ1-2	TRBV5-6	CASLRGQGNYGYTF
TRBJ1-4	TRBV5-4	CASSLEGSEKLFF
TRBJ1-2	TRBV29-1	CSVGRAGRGNYGYTF
TRBJ1-1	TRBV18	CASSPPGAGGSNTEAFF
TRBJ1-4	TRBV2	CASSEAPGQGLQREKLFF
TRBJ1-5	TRBV7-8	CASSLGAGSNQPQHF
TRBJ2-2	TRBV24-1	CATSDFRGGYTGELFF
TRBJ1-2	TRBV7-6	CASSFGENYGYTF
TRBJ1-4	TRBV6-5	CASKSDRANEKLFF
TRBJ1-1	TRBV5-4	CASSLLKGAEAFF
TRBJ2-3	TRBV12-3/TRBV12-4	CASSFAGADTQYF
TRBJ2-3	TRBV4-1	CASSQESAGLWTDTQYF
TRBJ1-6	TRBV7-9	CASSLITGQINSPLHF
TRBJ2-2	TRBV28	CASRKGQGAIGELFF
TRBJ1-5	TRBV2	CATQGADQPQHF
TRBJ1-5	TRBV5-1	CASSETVNQPQHF
TRBJ1-2	TRBV19	CASNPGLLSGYGYTF
TRBJ2-3	TRBV19	CASSMGSSTDTQYF
TRBJ2-3	TRBV27	CASNQAGGWPDTQYF
TRBJ1-2	TRBV25-1	CASSPGQGNYGYTF
TRBJ1-2	TRBV19	CASNIPPAEPIYGYTF
TRBJ2-2	TRBV7-7	CASSGRQGTGELFF
TRBJ1-2	TRBV18	CASSLDPGYGYTF
TRBJ2-3	TRBV4-2	CASSPRSWGQTDTQYF
TRBJ2-5	TRBV7-3	CASSSGLAGETQYF
TRBJ2-1	TRBV19	CASSIGDNEQFF
TRBJ1-5	TRBV6-6	CASGERGNQPQHF
TRBJ2-3	TRBV24-1	CATSETGEVDTQYF
TRBJ1-2	TRBV2	CASNLYGTVSNGYTF
TRBJ1-2	TRBV6-5	CASSPPQGWGGYTF
TRBJ2-1	TRBV5-1	CASSSGQGDPLYNEQFF
TRBJ1-2	TRBV6-5	CASSYSGGYGYTF
TRBJ1-1	TRBV19	CASSIATGQGGAEAFF
TRBJ1-1	TRBV11-2	CASSLARQGRGNTEAFF
TRBJ1-3	TRBV11-2	CASSPTGQADRGNTIYF
TRBJ1-5	TRBV21-1	CASSTSPTAQEPQHF
TRBJ2-3	TRBV3-1/TRBV3-2	CASSQELAGETDTQYF
TRBJ1-1	TRBV10-3	CATGTGRANTEAFF
TRBJ2-2	TRBV5-1	CASSSVTGGNTGELFF
TRBJ1-5	TRBV5-6	CASSLGQWGNQPQHF
TRBJ1-1	TRBV27	CASSFGTVTEAFF
TRBJ2-2	TRBV5-1	CASSLEGPTSGGPNTGELFF
TRBJ1-1	TRBV6-4	CASSDSILSLWDRGAKGTEAFF